The 26 T cell receptor beta chains below all came from one sample that was sequenced in a study of T-cell reconstitution after alpha-beta-depleted transplantation in children. The authors prepared the TCRbeta library with unique molecular identifiers. TCRdb re-derived calls from the PCR reads in MiXCR, one entry per CDR3 protein. The sample comprises 610,000 or so distinct CDR3 sequences, 27% of which are singletons, and 30% to 45% rests with the top ten. The specimen comprised PBMCs, sampled before TCRalphabeta/CD19-depleted stem cell transplant. The receptors were sampled from a boy younger than two with Wiskott-Aldrich syndrome, due to receive a stem cell transplant.

This clonotype was counted only a few times. The chain employs TRBV2 and TRBJ1-6; no firm D call. The ends were cut back, 6 bases at V and 6 bases at J, with 12 bases in the middle. Germline-derived CDR1 and CDR2 are SNHLY and FYNNEI. The CDR3 loop spans 14 amino acids. CDR3 residues: CASREETRNSPLHF. CDR3 nucleotides: TGTGCCAGCAGGGAGGAGACACGTAATTCACCCCTCCACTTT.

Only a few counts were recorded for this clonotype. CDR3 DNA: TGTGCCAGCAGCCCCCGCGGGAGGGCCGGCACCGGGGAGCTGTTTTTT. Its protein product is CASSPRGRAGTGELFF. The chain joins TRBV27 to TRBJ2-2, with 9 nucleotides matching TRBD2. Losses at the gene ends were 6 bases for V and 4 bases for J; bases not matched to a gene: 9. Germline CDR1 reads MNHEY; CDR2 reads SMNVEV (reference sequence). The CDR3 length is 16 residues.

This clonotype was picked up a small number of times. A junction boundary mismatches the germline segment, possibly from a read error. The gene calls are TRBV5-1 and TRBJ2-5, with a possible D match to TRBD2 (5 bases). The germline V gene has CDR1 SGHRS and CDR2 YFSETQ. The CDR3 covers 14 residues. The CDR3 reads CASSFTGTQETQYF. CDR3 DNA: TGTGCCAGCAGTTTCACGGGAACCCAAGAGACCCAGTACTTC.

The rearrangement joins TRBV6-1 to TRBJ1-2; D gene uncertain. Germline loops: CDR1 MNHNS, CDR2 SASEGT. CDR3 length equals 13 residues. Trimming stripped 6 bases from V and 8 bases from J, with 16 bases between. The CDR3 loop is CASRTTSPEGYTF. The CDR3 region has the DNA TGTGCCAGCAGGACGACCTCCCCGGAAGGCTACACCTTC.

The V and J genes are TRBV30 and TRBJ2-3; TRBD1 or TRBD2 may be the D gene (6 bases each). The germline V gene has CDR1 GTSNPN and CDR2 SVGIG (reference sequence). The V gene lost 5 bases and the J gene lost 0 bases, with 15 bases spanning the gap. This CDR3 spans 15 amino acids. The CDR3 spells CAWDSQGRSTDTQYF. DNA for the CDR3: TGTGCCTGGGACTCCCAGGGGAGGAGCACAGATACGCAGTATTTT.

This clonotype was seen many times. The chain couples TRBV5-1 to TRBJ2-5, with D tentatively TRBD1 or TRBD2 (5 bases each). The CDR3 has 14 residues. V lost 0 bases, J lost 1 base, and 7 bases lay in between. Germline V gives CDR1 SGHRS, CDR2 YFSETQ. The CDR3 spells CASSLGGAQETQYF. CDR3 bases: TGCGCCAGCAGCTTGGGAGGGGCCCAAGAGACCCAGTACTTC.

This clonotype was detected only a few times. The rearrangement uses TRBV18 and TRBJ2-3; tentative D call: TRBD2 (6 bases). Deletions cut 3 bases from V and 6 bases from J, with 19 bases between. The length of the CDR3 is 16 residues. CDR1 and CDR2 (germline): KGHSH, LQKENI. CDR3 amino acids: CASSPWRLGDLDTQYF. The CDR3 nucleotides read TGTGCCAGCTCACCGTGGAGACTAGGGGATTTGGATACGCAGTATTTT.

This clonotype turned up a few times. The rearrangement links TRBV3-1 to TRBJ1-2; 7 positions agree with TRBD1. CDR3 size: 13 residues. J gave up 8 bases and V 1 base, and 4 bases lay outside the gene matches. Germline values: CDR1 LGHDT, CDR2 YNNKEL (reference sequence). CDR3 coding DNA: TGTGCCAGCAGCCAAGGGACAGGCCGCGGCTACACCTTC. Translating it yields CASSQGTGRGYTF. The full variable domain, completed using reference TRBV3-1 and TRBJ1-2, is DTAVSQTPKYLVTQMGNDKSIKCEQNLGHDTMYWYKQDSKKFLKIMFSYNNKELIINETVPNRFSPKSPDKAHLNLHINSLELGDSAVYFCASSQGTGRGYTFGSGTRLTVV.

The rearrangement links TRBV5-1 to TRBJ2-5; D is unclear. The V gene's germline CDR1 is SGHRS and CDR2 YFSETQ. Between the trimmed V and J ends, which lost 3 bases and 1 base, there was a span of 13 bases. The CDR3 length is 15 residues. CDR3 sequence (DNA): TGCGCCAGCAGCTCGCTCACCGCGATCCAAGAGACCCAGTACTTC. This encodes CASSSLTAIQETQYF.

This sequence joins TRBV7-2 and TRBJ2-1, with 10 bases fitting TRBD2. This CDR3 contains 17 residues. Germline V gene sequence: CDR1 SGHTA, CDR2 FQGNSA. V was pared by 2 bases and J by 2 bases, with 6 bases of the junction left unmatched. CDR3 residues: CASSLFLAGVTYNEQFF. Here the CDR3 DNA reads TGTGCCAGCAGCTTATTTCTAGCGGGAGTAACCTACAATGAGCAGTTCTTC.

This clonotype has just a few counts. This rearrangement joins TRBV3-1 to TRBJ2-1; TRBD2 matches 9 bases. Germline CDR1 and CDR2: LGHDT and YNNKEL (reference sequence). The CDR3 length is 15 residues. V was clipped by 0 bases and J by 4 bases; unmatched bases: 1. CDR3 sequence (DNA): TGTGCCAGCAGCCAAGAGACTAGCGGATACAATGAGCAGTTCTTC. This encodes CASSQETSGYNEQFF.

J is TRBJ2-1 and V is TRBV11-3; TRBD1 matches at 10 bases. V lost 4 bases and J lost 7; bases outside the gene matches: 4. The CDR3 has 14 residues. Germline CDR1 reads SGHNT; CDR2 reads YENEEA. CDR3 in DNA: TGTGCCAGCAGCTACAGGACAGGGGGTAATGAGCAGTTCTTC. Amino acid sequence: CASSYRTGGNEQFF.

Only a few counts were recorded for this clonotype. J is TRBJ2-3 and V is TRBV28; perhaps TRBD1 as D (5 bases). The CDR3 is 15 residues long. The ends were cut back, 2 bases at V and 2 bases at J, with 11 bases in the middle. Germline CDR1 is MDHEN and CDR2 is SYDVKM. The CDR3: CASSLIGRVTDTQYF. Written as DNA, the CDR3 is TGTGCCAGCAGTTTAATAGGCAGGGTCACAGATACGCAGTATTTT. Drawing the rest from reference TRBV28 and TRBJ2-3, the complete variable domain is DVKVTQSSRYLVKRTGEKVFLECVQDMDHENMFWYRQDPGLGLRLIYFSYDVKMKEKGDIPEGYSVSREKKERFSLILESASTNQTSMYLCASSLIGRVTDTQYFGPGTRLTVL.

J is TRBJ2-2 and V is TRBV5-1; TRBD2 agrees at 8 bases. J gave up 5 bases and V 4 bases, and 7 bases lay outside the gene matches. The CDR3 runs to 15 residues. The V gene's germline CDR1 is SGHRS and CDR2 YFSETQ. The CDR3 sequence: CASSRQRERTGELFF. CDR3 DNA sequence: TGCGCCAGCAGCCGGCAGCGGGAGAGGACCGGGGAGCTGTTTTTT.

The rearrangement uses TRBV6-2 or TRBV6-3 and TRBJ2-7, with D tentatively TRBD2 (6 bases). This CDR3 has 15 residues. Germline CDR1 and CDR2: MNHEY and SVGEGT. Trimming removed 2 bases at V and 0 bases at J, with 11 bases between. For the CDR3, the DNA is TGTGCCAGCAGTTACGGGACTTTCAGCTCCTACGAGCAGTACTTC. The encoded protein is CASSYGTFSSYEQYF.

The chain links TRBV5-1 to TRBJ1-6, with no clear D. The germline V and J ends were trimmed by 4 bases and 10 bases, with 12 bases remaining between them. The CDR3 has 13 residues. Per germline, CDR1 SGHRS and CDR2 YFSETQ. The CDR3 spells CASSITRESPLHF. CDR3 nucleotide sequence: TGCGCCAGCAGCATCACACGGGAATCACCCCTCCACTTT.

This clonotype was observed a handful of times. V is TRBV15 and J is TRBJ2-7; 13 nucleotides match TRBD2. The ends lost 4 bases at V and 4 bases at J; junction bases unmatched: 7. From germline, CDR1 is LNHNV and CDR2 YYDKDF (reference sequence). The CDR3 runs to 16 residues. CDR3 DNA sequence: TGTGCCACCAGCACAGGACTAGCGGGAGCTCCATACGAGCAGTACTTC. This translates into CATSTGLAGAPYEQYF.

This clonotype has a handful of counts. V is TRBV20-1 and J is TRBJ2-2, with TRBD2 matching over 7 bases. The CDR3 contains 15 residues. V gave up 0 bases and J gave up 7 bases; unmatched junction bases: 8. Germline loops: CDR1 DFQATT, CDR2 SNEGSKA (reference sequence). In DNA, the CDR3 is TGCAGTGCTAGAGATCGGCGCGGGAGCGGCGGGGAGCTGTTTTTT. As protein: CSARDRRGSGGELFF.

This clonotype was picked up a small number of times. The gene calls are TRBV5-1 and TRBJ2-7, with 15 bases that match TRBD2. Trimming took 4 bases from V and 7 from J; bases not matched to a gene: 6. This CDR3 contains 15 residues. Germline values: CDR1 SGHRS, CDR2 YFSETQ. The CDR3 protein is CASSPGLAGGNEQYF. Written as DNA, the CDR3 is TGCGCCAGCAGCCCGGGACTAGCGGGAGGAAATGAGCAGTACTTC.

This clonotype was counted a few times. The CDR3 DNA reads TGTGCCACCAGCAGAGATGCCCGGGACAGGGTGGGATACAATGAGCAGTTCTTC. Translation: CATSRDARDRVGYNEQFF. The chain is built from TRBV15 and TRBJ2-1; 9 bases line up with TRBD1. Germline V gene sequence: CDR1 LNHNV, CDR2 YYDKDF (reference sequence). The ends lost 0 bases at V and 4 bases at J; junction bases unmatched: 10. CDR3 length equals 18 residues.

This clonotype was counted between two and nine times. V gene TRBV12-3 or TRBV12-4 combines with J gene TRBJ2-1; no definite D call. The CDR3 is 14 amino acids. V was clipped by 5 bases and J by 6 bases, with 14 bases between them. Here the CDR3 reads CASSRHRPGNEQFF. The CDR3 DNA reads as TGTGCCAGCAGTCGCCACAGACCGGGCAATGAGCAGTTCTTC.

The chain recombines TRBV20-1 with TRBJ1-4, with D unclear. V lost 1 base, J lost 8 bases, and 20 bases lay in between. The germline CDR1 and CDR2 sequences are DFQATT and SNEGSKA (reference sequence). The CDR3 consists of 16 residues. The CDR3 nucleotides read TGCAGTGCTAGAGGACTAAAGGACGGACCACGGGAAAAACTGTTTTTT. This codes for CSARGLKDGPREKLFF.

The chain has TRBV28 and TRBJ1-6; TRBD1 might be the D (5 bases). The V end was cut by 4 bases, the J end by 6 bases, with 10 bases between. This CDR3 has 14 amino acids. Germline CDR1 is MDHEN and CDR2 is SYDVKM. The CDR3 DNA sequence: TGTGCCAGCAGTTCAGGGTTTATTAATTCACCCCTCCACTTT. The encoded protein is CASSSGFINSPLHF.

The chain couples TRBV14 to TRBJ1-1; 9 bases agree with TRBD1. CDR3 size: 18 residues. The germline CDR1 and CDR2 sequences are SGHDN and FVKESK. Trimming at V came to 0 bases and at J to 3 bases, leaving 11 bases not matched to a gene. The CDR3 nucleotides read TGTGCCAGCAGCCAAGAATCACAGGGGGCTAATGGGTACACTGAAGCTTTCTTT. Protein product: CASSQESQGANGYTEAFF.

The gene calls are TRBV20-1 and TRBJ1-2, with TRBD1 matching 9 bases. Trimming at V came to 1 base and at J to 8 bases, leaving 5 bases not matched to a gene. CDR1 and CDR2 (germline): DFQATT, SNEGSKA (reference sequence). The CDR3 runs 13 residues. The CDR3 loop is CSARGSGTGGYTF. The CDR3, as DNA: TGCAGTGCTAGAGGGTCCGGGACAGGGGGCTACACCTTC.

The table lists this clonotype with a few counts. The chain links TRBV28 to TRBJ2-3, with 9 bases aligning to TRBD2. In germline, CDR1 is MDHEN, CDR2 SYDVKM. V shed 5 bases and J 5 bases; nucleotides not matched to a gene: 8. The CDR3 contains 15 residues. The DNA of the CDR3 is TGTGCCAGCAGTGCTAGCGGGAAAGGAGGAGATACGCAGTATTTT. Translated: CASSASGKGGDTQYF. The whole variable domain, remainder taken from reference TRBV28 and TRBJ2-3, is DVKVTQSSRYLVKRTGEKVFLECVQDMDHENMFWYRQDPGLGLRLIYFSYDVKMKEKGDIPEGYSVSREKKERFSLILESASTNQTSMYLCASSASGKGGDTQYFGPGTRLTVL.